This T cell receptor (beta chain) stems from a study of technical replicates of blood from several donors. Repertoires were generated with immunoSEQ multiplex PCR, while TCRdb's copy carries only in-frame clones and drops some. This table holds tens of thousands of clones, around nine tenths found once. This receptor was taken from a human donor in good health. The specimen sequenced was T cells isolated from PBMCs.

CDR3 region: CSVNLGSNQPQHF. The CDR3 DNA follows: TGCAGCGTTAATTTGGGCAGCAATCAGCCCCAGCATTTT. The chain links TRBV29-1 to TRBJ1-5; D remains ambiguous. Germline CDR1 and CDR2: SQVTM and ANQGSEA. The CDR3 runs 13 residues. V lost 5 bases to trimming and J lost 1 base, with 9 bases between them.